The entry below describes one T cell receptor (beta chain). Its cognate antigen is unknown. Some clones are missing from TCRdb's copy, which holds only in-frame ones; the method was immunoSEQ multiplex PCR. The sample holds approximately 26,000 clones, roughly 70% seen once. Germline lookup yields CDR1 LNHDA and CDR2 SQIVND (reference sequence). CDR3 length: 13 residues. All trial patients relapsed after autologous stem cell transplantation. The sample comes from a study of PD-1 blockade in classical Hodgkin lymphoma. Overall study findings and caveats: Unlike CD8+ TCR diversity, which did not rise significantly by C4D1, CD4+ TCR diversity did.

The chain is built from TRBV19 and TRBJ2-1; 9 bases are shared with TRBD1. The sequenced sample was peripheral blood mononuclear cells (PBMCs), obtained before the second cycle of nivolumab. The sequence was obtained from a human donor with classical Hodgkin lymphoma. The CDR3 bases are TGTGCGGCGGGACAGGGCCCTTGGGATGAGCAGTTCTTC. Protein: CAAGQGPWDEQFF.